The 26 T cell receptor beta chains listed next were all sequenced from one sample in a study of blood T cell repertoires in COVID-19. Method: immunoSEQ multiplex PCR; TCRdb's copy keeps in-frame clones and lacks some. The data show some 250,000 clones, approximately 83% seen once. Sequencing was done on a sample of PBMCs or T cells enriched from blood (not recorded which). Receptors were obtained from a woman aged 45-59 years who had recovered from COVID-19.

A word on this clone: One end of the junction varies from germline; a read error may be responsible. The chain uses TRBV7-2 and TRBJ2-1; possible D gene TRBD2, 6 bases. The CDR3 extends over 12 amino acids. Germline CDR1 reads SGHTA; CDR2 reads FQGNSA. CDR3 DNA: TGTGCCAGCAGCTCGACCCCGGGACTCCACATCTTC. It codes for CASSSTPGLHIF.

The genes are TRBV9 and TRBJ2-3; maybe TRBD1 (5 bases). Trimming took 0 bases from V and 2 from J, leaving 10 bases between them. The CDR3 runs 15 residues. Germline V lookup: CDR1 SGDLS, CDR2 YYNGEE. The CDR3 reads CASSVDAGNTDTQYF. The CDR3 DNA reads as TGTGCCAGCAGCGTAGATGCAGGGAACACAGATACGCAGTATTTT.

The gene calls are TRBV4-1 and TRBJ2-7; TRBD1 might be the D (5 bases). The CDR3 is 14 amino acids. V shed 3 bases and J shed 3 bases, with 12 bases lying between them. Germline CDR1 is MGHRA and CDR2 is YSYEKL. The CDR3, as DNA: TGCGCCAGCAGCCAGTCTCAGGGCAGCTACGAGCAGTACTTC. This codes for CASSQSQGSYEQYF.

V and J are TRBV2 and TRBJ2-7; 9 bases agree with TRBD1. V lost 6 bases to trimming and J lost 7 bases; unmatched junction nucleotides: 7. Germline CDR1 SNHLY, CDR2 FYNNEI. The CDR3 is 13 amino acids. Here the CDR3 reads CASRRDRVGEQYF. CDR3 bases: TGTGCCAGCAGACGGGACAGGGTGGGGGAGCAGTACTTC.

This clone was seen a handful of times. CDR3 sequence: CASSGGTGNQPQHF. The CDR3 nucleotides read TGTGCCAGCAGTGGTGGGACAGGCAATCAGCCCCAGCATTTT. The chain joins TRBV2 to TRBJ1-5, with 7 nucleotides matching TRBD1. Germline loops: CDR1 SNHLY, CDR2 FYNNEI. The V segment lost 4 bases and the J segment 2 bases; nucleotides outside the gene matches: 2. This CDR3 has 14 amino acids.

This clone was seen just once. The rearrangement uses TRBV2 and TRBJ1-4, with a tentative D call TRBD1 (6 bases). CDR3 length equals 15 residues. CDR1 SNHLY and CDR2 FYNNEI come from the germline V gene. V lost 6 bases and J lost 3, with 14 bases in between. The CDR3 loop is CASRVGQSPNEKLFF. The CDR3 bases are TGTGCCAGCAGGGTTGGACAGTCTCCTAATGAAAAACTGTTTTTT.

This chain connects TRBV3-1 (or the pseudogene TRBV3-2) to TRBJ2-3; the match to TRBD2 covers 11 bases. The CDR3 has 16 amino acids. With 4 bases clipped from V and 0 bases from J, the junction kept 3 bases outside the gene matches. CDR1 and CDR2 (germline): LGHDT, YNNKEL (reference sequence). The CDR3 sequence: CASSLGLAASTDTQYF. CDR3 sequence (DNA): TGTGCCAGCAGCCTGGGACTAGCGGCCAGCACAGATACGCAGTATTTT.

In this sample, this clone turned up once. This CDR3 is CASTMEAGGYNEQFF. In DNA form, the CDR3 reads TGTGCCAGCACCATGGAGGCGGGAGGGTACAATGAGCAGTTCTTC. This chain joins TRBV7-8 and TRBJ2-1; 9 bases align to TRBD2. J lost 4 bases, V lost 7 bases, and 8 bases had no gene match. The length of the CDR3 is 15 residues. CDR1 and CDR2 (germline): SGHVS, FQNEAQ.

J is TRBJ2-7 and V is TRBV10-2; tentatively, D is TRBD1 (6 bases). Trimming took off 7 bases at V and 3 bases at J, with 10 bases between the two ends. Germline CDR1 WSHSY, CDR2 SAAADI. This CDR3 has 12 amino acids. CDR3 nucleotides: TGCGCCAGCACCACAGGGATCTACGAGCAGTACTTC. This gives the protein CASTTGIYEQYF.

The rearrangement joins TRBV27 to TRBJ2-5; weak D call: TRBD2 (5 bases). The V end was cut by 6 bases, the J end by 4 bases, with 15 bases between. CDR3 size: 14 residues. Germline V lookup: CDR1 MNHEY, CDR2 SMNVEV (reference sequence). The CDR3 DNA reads TGTGCCAGCAGAACGACCACTAGGGCAGAGACCCAGTACTTC. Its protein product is CASRTTTRAETQYF.

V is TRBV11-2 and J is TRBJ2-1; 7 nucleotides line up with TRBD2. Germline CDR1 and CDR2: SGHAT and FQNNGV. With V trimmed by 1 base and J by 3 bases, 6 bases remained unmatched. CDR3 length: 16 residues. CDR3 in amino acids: CASSLVAGEIYNEQFF. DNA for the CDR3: TGTGCCAGCAGCTTAGTGGCGGGAGAGATCTACAATGAGCAGTTCTTC.

The DNA of the CDR3 is TGTGCCAGCAGTAAGACAGGGGCCTCCTACGAGCAGTACTTC. Encoded protein: CASSKTGASYEQYF. The chain uses TRBV2 and TRBJ2-7; TRBD1 matches 8 bases. Trimming took 5 bases from V and 0 from J; bases not matched to a gene: 3. The CDR3 has 14 amino acids. The V gene's germline CDR1 is SNHLY and CDR2 FYNNEI.

The CDR3 is CASSAGMAKNIQYF. CDR3 in DNA: TGTGCCAGTTCAGCGGGGATGGCCAAAAACATTCAGTACTTC. The chain links TRBV6-5 to TRBJ2-4, with 7 bases aligning to TRBD2. This CDR3 has 14 residues. The V gene end was trimmed by 9 bases and the J gene end by 1 base; junction bases not matched to a gene: 6. Per the germline V gene, CDR1 is MNHEY and CDR2 is SVGAGI.

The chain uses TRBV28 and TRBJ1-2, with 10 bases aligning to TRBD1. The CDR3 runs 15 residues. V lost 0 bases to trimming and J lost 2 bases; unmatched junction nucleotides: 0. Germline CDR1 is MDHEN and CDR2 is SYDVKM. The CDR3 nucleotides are TGTGCCAGCAGTTTATGGACAGGGGGCAACTATGGCTACACCTTC. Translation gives CASSLWTGGNYGYTF.

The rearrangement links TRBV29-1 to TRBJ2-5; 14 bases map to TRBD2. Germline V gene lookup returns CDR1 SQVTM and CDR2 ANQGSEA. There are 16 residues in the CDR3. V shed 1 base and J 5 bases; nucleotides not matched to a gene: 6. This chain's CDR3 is CSVEGGTSGSWETQYF. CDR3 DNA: TGCAGCGTTGAAGGCGGGACTAGCGGGAGTTGGGAGACCCAGTACTTC.

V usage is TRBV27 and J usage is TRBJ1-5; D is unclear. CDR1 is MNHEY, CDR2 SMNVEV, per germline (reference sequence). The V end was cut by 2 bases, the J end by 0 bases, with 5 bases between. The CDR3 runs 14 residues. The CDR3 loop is CASSLHGSNQPQHF. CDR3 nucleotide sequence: TGTGCCAGCAGTTTACACGGTAGCAATCAGCCCCAGCATTTT.

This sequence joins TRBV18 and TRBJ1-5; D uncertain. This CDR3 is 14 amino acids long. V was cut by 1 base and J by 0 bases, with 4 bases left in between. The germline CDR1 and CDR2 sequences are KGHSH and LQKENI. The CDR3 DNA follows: TGTGCCAGCTCACCACGAGATAGCAATCAGCCCCAGCATTTT. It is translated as CASSPRDSNQPQHF.

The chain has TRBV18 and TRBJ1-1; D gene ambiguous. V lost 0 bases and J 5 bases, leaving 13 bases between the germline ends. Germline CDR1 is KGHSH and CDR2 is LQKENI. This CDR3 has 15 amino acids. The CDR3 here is CASSPPTGGGTEAFF. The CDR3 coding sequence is TGTGCCAGCTCACCACCGACTGGCGGCGGGACTGAAGCTTTCTTT.

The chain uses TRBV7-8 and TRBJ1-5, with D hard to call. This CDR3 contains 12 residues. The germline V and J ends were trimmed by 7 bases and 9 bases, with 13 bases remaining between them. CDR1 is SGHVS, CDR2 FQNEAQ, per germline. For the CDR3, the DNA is TGTGCCAGCAATCAACCGGGGTGGCCCCAGCATTTT. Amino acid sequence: CASNQPGWPQHF.

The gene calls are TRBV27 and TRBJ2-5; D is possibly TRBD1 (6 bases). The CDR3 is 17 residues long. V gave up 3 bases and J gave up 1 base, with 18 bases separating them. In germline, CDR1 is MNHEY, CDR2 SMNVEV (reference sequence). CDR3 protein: CASSFLVTAGVQETQYF. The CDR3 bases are TGTGCCAGCAGTTTTTTAGTTACCGCAGGGGTCCAAGAGACCCAGTACTTC.

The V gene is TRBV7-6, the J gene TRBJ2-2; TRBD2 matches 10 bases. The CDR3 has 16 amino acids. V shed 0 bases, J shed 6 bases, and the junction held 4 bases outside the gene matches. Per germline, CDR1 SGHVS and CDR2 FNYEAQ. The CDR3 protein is CASSLAPSGSPGELFF. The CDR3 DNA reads TGTGCCAGCAGCTTAGCCCCTAGCGGGAGCCCCGGGGAGCTGTTTTTT. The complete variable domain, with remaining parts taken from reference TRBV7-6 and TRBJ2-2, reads GAGVSQSPRYKVTKRGQDVALRCDPISGHVSLYWYRQALGQGPEFLTYFNYEAQQDKSGLPNDRFSAERPEGSISTLTIQRTEQRDSAMYRCASSLAPSGSPGELFFGEGSRLTVL.

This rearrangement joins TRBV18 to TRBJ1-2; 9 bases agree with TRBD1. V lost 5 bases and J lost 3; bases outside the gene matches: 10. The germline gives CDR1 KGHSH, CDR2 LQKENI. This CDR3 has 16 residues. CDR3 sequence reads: CASSSNGQGNYYGYTF. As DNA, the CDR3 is TGTGCCAGCTCATCTAACGGACAGGGGAATTACTATGGCTACACCTTC.

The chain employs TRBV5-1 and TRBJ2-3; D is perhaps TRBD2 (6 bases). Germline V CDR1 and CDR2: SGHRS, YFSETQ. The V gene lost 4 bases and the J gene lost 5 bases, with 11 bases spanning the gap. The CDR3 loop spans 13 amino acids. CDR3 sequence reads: CASSRSGVDTQYF. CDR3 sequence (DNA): TGCGCCAGCAGCCGGTCGGGGGTAGATACGCAGTATTTT. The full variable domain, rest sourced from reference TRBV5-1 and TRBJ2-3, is KAGVTQTPRYLIKTRGQQVTLSCSPISGHRSVSWYQQTPGQGLQFLFEYFSETQRNKGNFPGRFSGRQFSNSRSEMNVSTLELGDSALYLCASSRSGVDTQYFGPGTRLTVL.

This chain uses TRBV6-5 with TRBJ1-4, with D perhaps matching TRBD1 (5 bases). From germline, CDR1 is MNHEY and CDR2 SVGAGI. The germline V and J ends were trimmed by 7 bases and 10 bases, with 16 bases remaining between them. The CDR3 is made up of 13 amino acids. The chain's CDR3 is CASTESGGGKLFF. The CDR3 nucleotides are TGTGCCAGCACCGAAAGCGGGGGGGGAAAACTGTTTTTT.

This chain's CDR3 is CASSLGREPVYEQYF. The CDR3 DNA is TGTGCCAGCAGCTTAGGGCGGGAGCCGGTCTACGAGCAGTACTTC. The rearrangement links TRBV7-2 to TRBJ2-7, with 7 bases lining up with TRBD2. V dropped 1 base and J dropped 3; count of bases not matched to a gene: 6. This CDR3 has 15 residues. The germline V gene encodes CDR1 SGHTA and CDR2 FQGNSA.

The DNA of the CDR3 is TGTGCCAGCAGCCTTGGACAGGTTCGCTACGAGCAGTACTTC. Its protein is CASSLGQVRYEQYF. The rearrangement uses TRBV6-2 or TRBV6-3 and TRBJ2-7; 7 bases are a match to TRBD1. Per the germline V gene, CDR1 is MNHEY and CDR2 is SVGEGT. This CDR3 contains 14 residues. Trimming removed 6 bases from V and 3 bases from J; junction bases left unmatched: 8.